The rows below give T cell receptor beta chains drawn from one sample of a study of cytomegalovirus exposure and HLA in healthy donors. Produced via immunoSEQ multiplex PCR; TCRdb's table is partial and in-frame only. The table has about 150,000 clones, around 83% seen once. Specimen: PBMCs. These receptors were collected from a man in his fifties or sixties in good health and CMV-seropositive. CDR3s include the opening cysteine and the closing phenylalanine or tryptophan. The D gene is left open where the match is weak. Clone size is given for some rows only: seen once, a few or many times, or a class if the clone is expanded.

D gene	V gene	clone size	CDR3 protein
TRBD2	TRBV11-3	.	CASSVRLAGRRTDTQYF
TRBD2	TRBV6-1	.	CASSEATSGGYNEQFF
TRBD2	TRBV27	.	CASSPLLAGSSEFF
.	TRBV11-2	.	CASSQGSLEQYF
.	TRBV9	.	CASSVESGGTDTQYF
.	TRBV6-5	.	CASSYFQGALGSGYTF
.	TRBV11-2	.	CASSPLALNNEQFF
.	TRBV5-1	once	CASSLWRDDNEQFF
TRBD2	TRBV9	.	CASSVAAGGPQETQYF
.	TRBV25-1	.	CASSEYGTGELFF
TRBD1	TRBV7-9	.	CASSLPDRPIQYF
TRBD1	TRBV6-5	.	CASSSFRGIEETQYF
.	TRBV6-1	.	CASSEVPGFSYEQYF
.	TRBV7-8	.	CASSPSTGVVETQYF
TRBD2	TRBV7-3	once	CASSLGTSGSETQYF
.	TRBV2	.	CASSESAGSTDTQYF
TRBD2	TRBV5-1	.	CASSLGGGPGEQFF
TRBD2	TRBV27	.	CASSQSGGYEQYF
.	TRBV28	.	CASSRGRNEKLFF
TRBD2	TRBV30	.	CAWVTSGGAYEQFF
TRBD1	TRBV29-1	.	CSVEGTGGPTDTQYF
.	TRBV5-1	.	CASSSQPGVYTGELFF
.	TRBV2	.	CASSEESPSNTGELFF
TRBD1	TRBV12-5	.	CATNRGGGEKLFF
TRBD1	TRBV29-1	.	CSTTPGQGMNEQFF
.	TRBV27	once	CASSSLQGRVTEAFF
.	TRBV18	.	CASSPGARDQPQHF
.	TRBV6-5	.	CASSLTRFPQETQYF
.	TRBV5-8	.	CASSLVGGEDTQYF
.	TRBV5-6	.	CASSLERRQFF
.	TRBV10-3	once	CAISEADSMSGELFF
TRBD2	TRBV27	.	CASTSGRAYNEQFF
TRBD2	TRBV7-6	few	CASSWTSGSGETQYF
TRBD1	TRBV30	.	CAWNRGPSYNEQFF
TRBD1	TRBV11-3	once	CASSFGQAGSGNTIYF
.	TRBV19	.	CASTPVMGAYGYTF
TRBD1	TRBV2	.	CASSASGGYTGELFF
.	TRBV2	once	CASSYVESSYEQYF
.	TRBV27	.	CASSALQRNEQFF
.	TRBV7-9	.	CASSSTGNTEAFF
.	TRBV27	.	CASRKTSSGYGYTF
TRBD2	TRBV11-2	.	CASSLAGGTYEQYF
TRBD1	TRBV5-1	.	CASSSDRGTDTQYF
TRBD1	TRBV28	.	CASRRTGMDRDYGYTF
.	TRBV12-5	few	CASAHTSNQPQHF
.	TRBV11-2	.	CASSFRTRSYNEQFF